This TCR beta chain was identified in a study of blood T cell repertoires in COVID-19. The wider study: Spain, Italy and the United States supplied samples that represented acute and convalescent COVID-19. T cells, B-cell-depleted T cells, or PBMCs provided the cDNA or gDNA that served as material.

Trimming pared 6 bases from V and 3 bases from J, leaving 11 bases between. The CDR3 spans 13 residues. The germline V gene encodes CDR1 MNHEY and CDR2 SVGAGI. In the study's own analysis: Amplification with reference gene primers provided the estimates of nucleated cell counts. Profiled with immunoSEQ multiplex PCR; TCRdb holds only in-frame clones, not every one. V, J and clone size reflect that table, while D and trimming were determined from the DNA. The sample has almost 350,000 clones; 89% are singletons. The Seattle patients, enrolled during active infection, were followed longitudinally. The J gene is TRBJ2-5, the V gene TRBV6-5; a weak D match, TRBD2 (7 bases). This TCR derives from a woman aged 60 to 75 with COVID-19, enrolled during active disease. What was sequenced was peripheral blood. The CDR3 DNA reads as TGTGCCAGCAGAAGGGGGGGAAAAGAGACCCAGTACTTC. Translating it yields CASRRGGKETQYF.